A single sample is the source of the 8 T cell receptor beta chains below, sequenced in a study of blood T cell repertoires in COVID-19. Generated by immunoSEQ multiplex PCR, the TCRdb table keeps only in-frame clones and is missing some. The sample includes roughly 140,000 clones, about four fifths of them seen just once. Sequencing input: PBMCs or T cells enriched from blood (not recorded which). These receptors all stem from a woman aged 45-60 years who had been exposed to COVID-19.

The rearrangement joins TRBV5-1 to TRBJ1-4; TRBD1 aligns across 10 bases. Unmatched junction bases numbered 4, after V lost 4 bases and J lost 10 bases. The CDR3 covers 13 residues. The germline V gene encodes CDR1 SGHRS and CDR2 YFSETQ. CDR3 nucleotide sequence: TGCGCCAGCAGCCCGACAGGGGGCGGAAAACTGTTTTTT. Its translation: CASSPTGGGKLFF. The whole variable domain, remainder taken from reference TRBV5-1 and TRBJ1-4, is KAGVTQTPRYLIKTRGQQVTLSCSPISGHRSVSWYQQTPGQGLQFLFEYFSETQRNKGNFPGRFSGRQFSNSRSEMNVSTLELGDSALYLCASSPTGGGKLFFGSGTQLSVL.

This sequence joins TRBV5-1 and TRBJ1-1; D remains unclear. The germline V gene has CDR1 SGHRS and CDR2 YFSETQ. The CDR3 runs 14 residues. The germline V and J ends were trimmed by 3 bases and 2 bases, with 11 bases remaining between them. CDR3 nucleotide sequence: TGCGCCAGCAGCTCCTACAGTGAAAACACTGAAGCTTTCTTT. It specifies CASSSYSENTEAFF.

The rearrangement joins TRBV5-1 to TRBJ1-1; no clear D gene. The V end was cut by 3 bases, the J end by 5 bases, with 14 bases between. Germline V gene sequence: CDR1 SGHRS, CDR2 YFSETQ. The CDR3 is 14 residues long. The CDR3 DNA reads TGCGCCAGCAGCTCTTCCTTGGAGGAAACTGAAGCTTTCTTT. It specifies CASSSSLEETEAFF.

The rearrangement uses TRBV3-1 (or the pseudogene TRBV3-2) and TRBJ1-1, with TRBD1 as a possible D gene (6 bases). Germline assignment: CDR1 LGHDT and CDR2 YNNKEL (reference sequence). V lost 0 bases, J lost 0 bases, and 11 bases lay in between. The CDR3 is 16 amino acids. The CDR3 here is CASSQDWGGMNTEAFF. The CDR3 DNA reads TGTGCCAGCAGCCAAGACTGGGGGGGCATGAACACTGAAGCTTTCTTT.

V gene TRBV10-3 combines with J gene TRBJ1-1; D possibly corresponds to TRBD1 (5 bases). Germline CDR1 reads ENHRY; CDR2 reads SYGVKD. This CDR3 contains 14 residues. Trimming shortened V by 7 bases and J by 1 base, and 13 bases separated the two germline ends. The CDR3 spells CAITPVGGNTEAFF. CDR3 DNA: TGTGCCATCACCCCAGTCGGGGGGAACACTGAAGCTTTCTTT.

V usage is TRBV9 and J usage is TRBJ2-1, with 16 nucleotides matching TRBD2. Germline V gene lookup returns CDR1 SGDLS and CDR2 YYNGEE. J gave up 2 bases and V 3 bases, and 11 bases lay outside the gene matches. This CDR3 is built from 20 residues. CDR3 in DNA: TGTGCCAGCAGCGCCCCGACCGGGACTAGCGGGGGGGCCGCCTACAATGAGCAGTTCTTC. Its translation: CASSAPTGTSGGAAYNEQFF.

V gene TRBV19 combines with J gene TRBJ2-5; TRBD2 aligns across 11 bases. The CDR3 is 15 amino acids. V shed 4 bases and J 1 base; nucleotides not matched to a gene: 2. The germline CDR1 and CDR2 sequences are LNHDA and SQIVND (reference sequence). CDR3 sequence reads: CASSRLAGSQETQYF. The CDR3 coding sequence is TGTGCCAGTAGTAGACTAGCGGGGTCCCAAGAGACCCAGTACTTC.

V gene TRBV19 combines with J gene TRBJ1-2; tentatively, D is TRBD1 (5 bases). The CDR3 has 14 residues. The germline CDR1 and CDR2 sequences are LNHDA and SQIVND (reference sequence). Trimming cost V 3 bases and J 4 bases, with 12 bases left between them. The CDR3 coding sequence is TGTGCCAGTAGTATTGAGACAGAGTTCTATGGCTACACCTTC. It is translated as CASSIETEFYGYTF.